A selection of T cell receptor beta chains follows, all from one sample in a study of blood T cell repertoires in COVID-19. The table came from immunoSEQ multiplex PCR; TCRdb's copy has only in-frame clones and leaves some out. Among some 300,000 clones listed, around 90% were seen once. Sequenced material: PBMCs or T cells enriched from blood (not recorded which). The origin of the receptors is a woman aged 40 to 49 who had recovered from COVID-19. Each CDR3 is given without its conserved first and last residue. The D gene is left open where the match is weak.

NA,TRBV3-1/TRBV3-2,TRBJ1-2,ASSQWDGQGGYGYT
NA,TRBV6-5,TRBJ1-5,ASSPGFLTQPQH
TRBD1,TRBV19,TRBJ1-3,ASSRDRASGNTIY
NA,TRBV19,TRBJ1-2,ASRGSGEDGYT
TRBD2,TRBV6-5,TRBJ2-3,ASRPGGAYTQY
NA,TRBV15,TRBJ1-3,ATSPRGSGGNTIY
TRBD2,TRBV4-3,TRBJ2-1,ASSQSHAGATDEQF
NA,TRBV18,TRBJ2-1,ASSPVADTYNEQF
TRBD1,TRBV4-1,TRBJ1-6,ASSQDDRGLIGSPLH
TRBD1,TRBV18,TRBJ1-5,ASSATGNNNQPQH
TRBD1,TRBV5-1,TRBJ2-1,ASSSGQDPYNEQF
NA,TRBV4-2,TRBJ1-3,ASSQPVTVTGNTIY
NA,TRBV2,TRBJ2-7,ASVPGLSYEQY
NA,TRBV19,TRBJ1-1,ASTMHRAGTEAF
TRBD2,TRBV10-3,TRBJ2-7,AISEKASGGWGEQY
NA,TRBV7-9,TRBJ1-2,ASSLRVGYT
TRBD2,TRBV4-2,TRBJ2-5,ASSQGAWAGGDQY
NA,TRBV5-1,TRBJ1-1,ASSLANQAAEAF
NA,TRBV6-1,TRBJ2-7,ASSEIQGYEQY
NA,TRBV5-8,TRBJ2-7,ASSSSLQGRRFDEQY
NA,TRBV3-1/TRBV3-2,TRBJ2-7,ASSQEALAPYEQY
TRBD2,TRBV9,TRBJ2-3,ASSPRNSGGGTDTQY
NA,TRBV4-2,TRBJ2-1,ASSPHRRDSNEQF
NA,TRBV7-9,TRBJ1-2,ASSANYRVDGYT
NA,TRBV19,TRBJ2-1,ASSPSRGGAYNEQF
TRBD1,TRBV19,TRBJ1-6,ASSASGGNSPLH
NA,TRBV18,TRBJ1-2,ASSPLDGSANYGYT
TRBD1,TRBV5-1,TRBJ2-5,ASRTGVDETQY
NA,TRBV5-4,TRBJ1-2,ASSPTINQGYGYT
TRBD2,TRBV2,TRBJ2-3,ASRRSAGGPDTQY
NA,TRBV2,TRBJ1-5,ASSRDSRPQH
TRBD2,TRBV4-3,TRBJ2-1,ASSSGNSGYNEQF
NA,TRBV10-2,TRBJ1-1,ASNTPVGDEAF
NA,TRBV30,TRBJ2-1,AWSGGQYNEQF
TRBD1,TRBV7-9,TRBJ1-5,ASSPMLRTGTRDQPQH
NA,TRBV6-1,TRBJ1-5,ASSGRLGLAWSLSNQPQH
TRBD1,TRBV29-1,TRBJ1-1,SAEGQQNTEAF
NA,TRBV18,TRBJ2-7,ASSPTSDRNYEQY
TRBD2,TRBV7-2,TRBJ2-7,ASSSSGSSYEQY
TRBD1,TRBV5-1,TRBJ1-6,ASSSSWRGQGNSPLH
TRBD1,TRBV18,TRBJ1-1,ASSPGTGLPVAF
TRBD1,TRBV2,TRBJ2-2,ASRGQGVNTGELF
TRBD2,TRBV6-5,TRBJ2-3,ASRNGRADTQY
TRBD2,TRBV11-2,TRBJ2-5,ASSLDRLAGVETQY
TRBD1,TRBV5-1,TRBJ2-1,ASLGEGASWNEQF
NA,TRBV18,TRBJ1-2,ASSPRGHPPNYGYT
NA,TRBV14,TRBJ1-1,ASSQLDVRGEAF
TRBD2,TRBV9,TRBJ2-1,ASSGTSGRAFRLNEQF
TRBD2,TRBV5-8,TRBJ2-3,ASSLATSGWGADTQY